Each of the 16 T cell receptor beta chains below was sequenced from the same sample in a study of a mutant IDH1 vaccine in newly diagnosed glioma. Time point defined: week 35, safety follow-up. Doses of 300 ug of mutant IDH1 20-mer peptide were given with topical imiquimod. Their antigens remain unidentified. Profiling relied on immunoSEQ multiplex PCR, and the TCRdb table lists in-frame clones only, not all of them. The sample gives roughly 54,000 clones, around four fifths of which show up once; 3.5% to 5% is in the top ten. The sample here was PBMCs, taken from a glioma patient whose treatment included an IDH1 peptide vaccine. The receptors come from a woman aged 18-29 years with glioma.

This chain connects TRBV7-6 to TRBJ1-1; 10 bases are shared with TRBD1. The CDR3 has 16 amino acids. J lost 5 bases, V lost 5 bases, and 11 bases had no gene match. Germline CDR1 SGHVS, CDR2 FNYEAQ. The CDR3 DNA reads TGTGCCAGCAGCCGAACACGGACAGGGGGAAGGACTGAAGCTTTCTTT. Translating it yields CASSRTRTGGRTEAFF.

The chain links TRBV11-2 to TRBJ1-1, with D possibly matching TRBD1 (6 bases). Trimming shortened V by 2 bases and J by 0 bases, and 7 bases separated the two germline ends. CDR3 length: 14 residues. Germline assignment: CDR1 SGHAT and CDR2 FQNNGV. The CDR3 DNA follows: TGTGCCAGCAGCTTAACAGGGCTGAACACTGAAGCTTTCTTT. This encodes CASSLTGLNTEAFF.

The gene calls are TRBV19 and TRBJ1-4, with D perhaps matching TRBD1 (5 bases). Between the trimmed V and J ends, which lost 5 bases and 7 bases, there was a span of 11 bases. The CDR3 is 13 residues long. Germline CDR1 is LNHDA and CDR2 is SQIVND (reference sequence). CDR3 nucleotides: TGTGCCAGTAGTTCGGGGGGGAGTGAAAAACTGTTTTTT. Encoded protein: CASSSGGSEKLFF.

By sample share, this clone is medium-sized (0.01 to 0.1%). This chain uses TRBV4-2 with TRBJ1-1; no clear D. This CDR3 region has 13 residues. Trimming pared 3 bases from V and 6 bases from J, leaving 11 bases between. The germline V gene has CDR1 LGHNA and CDR2 YNFKEQ. DNA for the CDR3: TGTGCCAGCAGCCAGGAGGGTCAATCTGAAGCTTTCTTT. Protein product: CASSQEGQSEAFF.

The chain employs TRBV9 and TRBJ1-2; D is uncertain. The CDR3 consists of 13 residues. CDR1 is SGDLS, CDR2 YYNGEE, per germline. Trimming shortened V by 1 base and J by 4 bases, and 8 bases separated the two germline ends. CDR3 DNA sequence: TGTGCCAGCAGCGTACCCGGCGGCTATGGCTACACCTTC. This codes for CASSVPGGYGYTF.

By its share, this clone is medium-sized (0.01 to 0.1%). The same CDR3 arises from other DNA sequences in this sample as well. V and J are TRBV5-1 and TRBJ1-1; D remains unclear. The CDR3 length is 13 residues. Per the germline V gene, CDR1 is SGHRS and CDR2 is YFSETQ. The germline V and J ends were trimmed by 1 base and 1 base, with 5 bases remaining between them. CDR3 DNA: TGCGCCAGCAGCTTGCCCGGGAACACTGAAGCTTTCTTT. Translating it yields CASSLPGNTEAFF.

This clone was picked up one time. The genes are TRBV5-8 and TRBJ2-7, with unresolved D. The V and J ends lost 2 bases and 2 bases respectively, with 8 bases between them. Per the germline V gene, CDR1 is SGHTS and CDR2 is YDEGEE. The CDR3 spans 13 residues. The CDR3 here is CASSLSLTYEQYF. CDR3 DNA: TGTGCCAGCAGCTTATCACTAACCTACGAGCAGTACTTC.

This chain connects TRBV15 to TRBJ2-1; D remains ambiguous. The CDR3 runs to 14 residues. Looked up from germline, CDR1 is LNHNV and CDR2 is YYDKDF (reference sequence). Trimming took 7 bases from V and 6 from J, leaving 16 bases between them. The CDR3 loop is CATTLPARLNEQFF. The CDR3 DNA sequence: TGTGCCACCACCCTCCCCGCCCGGCTCAATGAGCAGTTCTTC. Drawing the rest from reference TRBV15 and TRBJ2-1, the complete variable domain is DAMVIQNPRYQVTQFGKPVTLSCSQTLNHNVMYWYQQKSSQAPKLLFHYYDKDFNNEADTPDNFQSRRPNTSFCFLDIRSPGLGDTAMYLCATTLPARLNEQFFGPGTRLTVL.

This clone appeared a single time. This chain links TRBV29-1 with TRBJ2-3; D is perhaps TRBD1 (5 bases). Germline values: CDR1 SQVTM, CDR2 ANQGSEA. The CDR3 is 12 amino acids. V was trimmed by 4 bases and J by 3 bases, leaving 8 bases between them. In DNA, the CDR3 is TGCAGCGTTGTGGGGCAGACAGATACGCAGTATTTT. This encodes CSVVGQTDTQYF.

The chain joins TRBV6-1 to TRBJ2-5; 9 bases are a match to TRBD1. V lost 6 bases, J lost 7 bases, and 6 bases stayed unmatched. The CDR3 loop spans 13 amino acids. The germline gives CDR1 MNHNS, CDR2 SASEGT. Here the CDR3 DNA reads TGTGCCAGCAGGCCCACGACAGGGGGGACCCAGTACTTC. Amino acids: CASRPTTGGTQYF.

Judged by abundance, this clone is medium-sized. V is TRBV11-2 and J is TRBJ2-7; 10 nucleotides agree with TRBD2. Trimming at V came to 5 bases and at J to 4 bases, leaving 8 bases not matched to a gene. This CDR3 has 15 residues. Germline CDR1 is SGHAT and CDR2 is FQNNGV. This CDR3 is CASSLLAGDIYEQYF. The CDR3 bases are TGTGCCAGCAGCCTTCTAGCGGGGGATATTTACGAGCAGTACTTC.

This rearrangement joins TRBV11-1 to TRBJ1-6; no firm D call. The ends were cut back, 0 bases at V and 16 bases at J, with 10 bases in the middle. The CDR3 length is 12 residues. Germline V lookup: CDR1 SGHAT, CDR2 FQDESV (reference sequence). CDR3 nucleotide sequence: TGTGCCAGCAGCTTAGCGGACCGACCTCTCCACTTT. Translation: CASSLADRPLHF.

J is TRBJ2-1 and V is TRBV10-3, with 10 bases identical to TRBD2. Germline V lookup: CDR1 ENHRY, CDR2 SYGVKD. J lost 0 bases, V lost 7 bases, and 12 bases had no gene match. This CDR3 is 18 amino acids long. The CDR3 coding sequence is TGTGCCATCACGAAGCGGGGGGGGACACATAGCTCCTACAATGAGCAGTTCTTC. Its translation is CAITKRGGTHSSYNEQFF.

The chain employs TRBV7-2 and TRBJ1-2; D possibly corresponds to TRBD1 (5 bases). V gave up 8 bases and J gave up 6 bases, with 16 bases separating them. This CDR3 has 13 residues. Looked up from germline, CDR1 is SGHTA and CDR2 is FQGNSA. CDR3: CASRGPGNNGYTF. CDR3 sequence (DNA): TGTGCCAGCCGAGGGCCAGGGAATAATGGCTACACCTTC.

This clone was seen more than once but under ten times. This chain connects TRBV18 to TRBJ1-4; 10 bases fit TRBD1. The germline gives CDR1 KGHSH, CDR2 LQKENI. The CDR3 extends over 14 amino acids. V shed 6 bases, J shed 8 bases, and the junction held 6 bases outside the gene matches. CDR3 in DNA: TGTGCCAGCTCTCGGGACAGGGGAGGCGAAAAACTGTTTTTT. Protein product: CASSRDRGGEKLFF.

The V call is TRBV11-2, the J call TRBJ1-2; no reliable D call. There are 13 residues in the CDR3. Per germline, CDR1 SGHAT and CDR2 FQNNGV. V was trimmed by 1 base and J by 2 bases, leaving 5 bases between them. Here the CDR3 DNA reads TGTGCCAGCAGCTTAGTGAGCAACTATGGCTACACCTTC. Encoded protein: CASSLVSNYGYTF.